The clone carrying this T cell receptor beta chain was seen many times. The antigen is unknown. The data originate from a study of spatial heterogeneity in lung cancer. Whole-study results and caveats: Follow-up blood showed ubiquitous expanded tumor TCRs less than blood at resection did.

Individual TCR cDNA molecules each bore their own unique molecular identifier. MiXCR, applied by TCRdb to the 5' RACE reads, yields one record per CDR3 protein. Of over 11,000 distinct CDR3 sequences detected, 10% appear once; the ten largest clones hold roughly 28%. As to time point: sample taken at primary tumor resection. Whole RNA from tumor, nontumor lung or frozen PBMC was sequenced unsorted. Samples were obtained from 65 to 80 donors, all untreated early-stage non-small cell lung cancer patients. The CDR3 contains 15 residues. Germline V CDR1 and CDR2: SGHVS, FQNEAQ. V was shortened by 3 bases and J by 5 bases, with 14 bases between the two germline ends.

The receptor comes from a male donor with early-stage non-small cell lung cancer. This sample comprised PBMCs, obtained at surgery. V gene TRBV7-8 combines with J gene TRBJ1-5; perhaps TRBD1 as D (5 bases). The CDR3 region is CASSFQGTGDQPQHF. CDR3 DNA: TGTGCCAGCAGCTTCCAGGGAACGGGGGATCAGCCCCAGCATTTT.